This is a list of T cell receptor beta chains from one sample in a study of blood T cell repertoires in COVID-19. This table comes from immunoSEQ multiplex PCR, and its TCRdb copy is limited to in-frame clones, with some not included. The data show a few hundred thousand clones, with around 85% seen just once and more than 3% held by the top ten. Material: peripheral blood. These receptors came from a woman aged 18-35 years with acute or convalescent COVID-19. CDR3s include the opening cysteine and the closing phenylalanine or tryptophan. A D gene is named only where the DNA matches it firmly. Size values are once, few and many counts, or a class for expanded clones, and some rows have none.

>TRBV30|15|.|TRBD2|TRBJ2-1
CAWSVAAGGLNEQFF
TGTGCCTGGAGTGTAGCGGCGGGGGGCTTAAATGAGCAGTTCTTC
>TRBV15|15|.|.|TRBJ2-1
CATSRDYEGYNEQFF
TGTGCCACCAGCAGAGATTACGAGGGATACAATGAGCAGTTCTTC
>TRBV11-2|17|.|TRBD1|TRBJ1-4
CASRGQGALTTNEKLFF
TGTGCCAGCAGGGGACAGGGGGCACTCACAACTAATGAAAAACTGTTTTTT
>TRBV9|14|few|.|TRBJ1-2
CASSVAVTGYGYTF
TGTGCCAGCAGCGTAGCAGTCACAGGCTATGGCTACACCTTC
>TRBV6-5|14|.|.|TRBJ1-2
CASPGLGGANGYTF
TGTGCCAGCCCTGGTCTGGGGGGGGCTAATGGCTACACCTTC
>TRBV6-6|14|.|.|TRBJ1-1
CASSYSLQGTEAFF
TGTGCCAGCAGTTACAGCCTCCAGGGCACTGAAGCTTTCTTT
>TRBV5-1|15|.|.|TRBJ1-6
CASSLAGEVGSPLHF
TGCGCCAGCAGCTTAGCAGGTGAAGTAGGTTCACCCCTCCACTTT
>TRBV9|17|.|TRBD2|TRBJ2-3
CASSVEERGGGTDTQYF
TGTGCCAGCAGCGTAGAAGAGCGGGGGGGCGGCACAGATACGCAGTATTTT
>TRBV27|13|.|.|TRBJ2-7
CASSSSVSYEQYF
TGTGCCAGCAGTTCCTCCGTGTCCTACGAGCAGTACTTC
>TRBV18|13|.|.|TRBJ1-1
CASSADRNTEAFF
TGTGCCAGCTCTGCGGACAGGAACACTGAAGCTTTCTTT
>TRBV19|16|.|TRBD1|TRBJ2-2
CASSMDRGEHTGELFF
TGTGCCAGTAGTATGGACAGGGGAGAACACACCGGGGAGCTGTTTTTT
>TRBV27|18|.|.|TRBJ2-3
CASSLSLAGSISTDTQYF
TGTGCCAGCAGTTTATCGTTGGCAGGTTCGATTAGCACAGATACGCAGTATTTT
>TRBV28|16|.|.|TRBJ2-7
CASSPSFAGGANEQYF
TGTGCCAGCAGTCCGTCCTTTGCGGGCGGTGCCAACGAGCAGTACTTC
>TRBV28|14|few|TRBD1|TRBJ1-5
CASRGQGGNQPQHF
TGTGCCAGCAGGGGACAGGGCGGCAATCAGCCCCAGCATTTT
>TRBV16|16|.|TRBD1|TRBJ1-2
CASSQGHRGPSYGYTF
TGTGCCAGCAGCCAAGGGCACAGGGGGCCTTCCTATGGCTACACCTTC
>TRBV14|13|few|TRBD1|TRBJ1-2
CASSPGTAYGYTF
TGTGCCAGCAGCCCCGGGACAGCCTATGGCTACACCTTC
>TRBV5-1|15|.|.|TRBJ2-7
CASSLAAGQNYEQYF
TGCGCCAGCAGCTTGGCCGCCGGACAGAACTACGAGCAGTACTTC
>TRBV6-4|14|.|.|TRBJ1-5
CATTEGKGNQPQHF
TGTGCCACCACGGAGGGGAAGGGCAATCAGCCCCAGCATTTT